This entry describes one T cell receptor beta chain. Its antigen is as yet unknown. This entry is derived from a study of cytomegalovirus exposure and HLA in healthy donors. Study observations and caveats: Later work showed greater clonal expansion in HLA-associated TCR beta chains than in equally common others.

The PCR contained 60 Vbeta and 13 Jbeta primers. Using immunoSEQ multiplex PCR, the repertoire was profiled, and TCRdb retains in-frame clones only, with some absent. Of more than 90,000 clones listed, roughly 79% are singletons. The receptor was derived from a woman in her seventies in good health and CMV-seropositive. Sequenced input: PBMCs.

The chain's CDR3 is CASSSTSGGAPGNEQFF. CDR3 bases: TGTGCCAGCAGCTCGACTTCGGGGGGCGCCCCGGGGAATGAGCAGTTCTTC. The chain employs TRBV7-2 and TRBJ2-1; D is possibly TRBD2 (7 bases). Germline V gene data show CDR1 as SGHTA and CDR2 as FQGNSA. The length of the CDR3 is 17 residues. Deletions cut 4 bases from V and 7 bases from J, with 23 bases between.